This note documents a single T cell receptor beta chain sequence. Its specific antigen is unknown. Base-call qualities are not available, and no considerably larger clone is one nucleotide away. This sample stems from a study of blood T cell repertoires in COVID-19 (TCRdb year 2020). Notes on the research overall: The collaborator samples originated in the United States, Italy and Spain and spanned the acute and convalescent phases of COVID-19. A de-identified subject ID, COVID-19 status, age in years and sex were almost always included in the sample metadata. The repertoires were released in a freely available public database intended as a resource for research on the immune response to SARS-CoV-2. The samples were drawn from the first 160 participants of the ongoing ImmuneRACE study and from 950 to 1,500 subjects provided by 6 global collaborators. Where available, HLA class I and class II types were taken from metadata supplied by the sample provider and were not determined by assay-based typing. The material from the prospective study consisted of cDNA or gDNA derived from T cells, B-cell-depleted T cells, or PBMCs. Deeply sampled blood TCRbeta repertoires from subjects exposed to, actively infected with, or recovered from COVID-19 were included in the dataset. Results and caveats for the whole study, not just this receptor: The quantity of clinical and demographic metadata differed by source and by participant and was supplied without curation.

The immunoSEQ Assay, a bias-controlled multiplex PCR, was used to amplify TCRbeta CDR3 regions from genomic DNA. In the source study's methods: The number of nucleated cells in each sample was estimated from the amplification of reference gene primers within the assay. To quantify the absolute abundance of each unique TCRbeta CDR3 rearrangement, sequence reads were collapsed and filtered. Productive Simpson clonality was computed per sample as the square root of Simpson's diversity index over productive rearrangements. Here the immuneACCESS table is served through TCRdb, limited to in-frame sequences with V and J called. Missing clones are a known gap in these copies; in checked studies unresolved V genes cover under half, and the rest lacks a known reason. Clone size and the V and J calls come from that table; the DNA yielded D and trimming. This sample gives under 300,000 clones in total; about 68% of them show up just once. 3.3% of the sample is in the top ten clones.

V has 7 bases trimmed and J has 7 bases trimmed; junction bases matching no gene number 7. The CDR3 starts with the cysteine, ends with the phenylalanine, and has 13 residues. Only CDR3 DNA remains: 39 bases, in frame from the first base. Taken from the germline V gene, the CDR1 and CDR2 loops are ENHRY and SYGVKD. The collaborating institutions used their own protocols to collect whole blood in K2EDTA tubes. Collaborator samples were shipped for TCRbeta analysis as frozen whole blood, isolated PBMCs, or DNA extracted from either sample type. The receptor was isolated from a woman of 80 years or more with acute or convalescent COVID-19. Rearrangement joined TRBV10-3 to TRBJ2-1; TRBD2 fits 7 bases in the junction. Sequenced material: peripheral blood. The CDR3 loop reads CAITERGMNEQFF. The nucleotide sequence is given as TGTGCCATCACCGAGCGGGGTATGAATGAGCAGTTCTTC.